Following are 32 T cell receptor beta chains from one sample sequenced in a study of blood T cells in healthy people across ages. Next came a second PCR, run for roughly 6 to 11 cycles, which used a sample-barcoded 5' primer along with a J-beta primer mix. TCRdb redid the calling of the 5' RACE reads with MiXCR, one entry per CDR3 protein. The repertoire includes about 900,000 distinct CDR3 sequences, 62% of them detected once, and roughly 25% sits in the top ten. The sample consisted of blood. These receptor sequences come from a man aged 30-40 years in good health.

The gene calls are TRBV9 and TRBJ2-1; the D is unclear. This CDR3 has 14 residues. V shed 3 bases and J shed 7 bases, with 14 bases lying between them. Germline V CDR1 and CDR2: SGDLS, YYNGEE. The CDR3 sequence is CASSGRGIVNEQFF. In DNA form, the CDR3 reads TGTGCCAGCAGCGGCCGCGGAATAGTGAATGAGCAGTTCTTC.

This chain connects TRBV25-1 to TRBJ2-4; no clear D. Germline CDR1 MGHDK, CDR2 SYGVNS. Trimming took off 6 bases at V and 0 bases at J, with 9 bases between the two ends. CDR3 length equals 14 residues. CDR3 sequence reads: CASRGQLAKNIQYF. CDR3 DNA sequence: TGTGCCAGCAGAGGGCAGTTAGCCAAAAACATTCAGTACTTC.

This rearrangement joins TRBV5-8 to TRBJ2-3; D assignment may be TRBD1 or TRBD2 (6 bases each). Trimming cost V 6 bases and J 1 base, with 21 bases left between them. This CDR3 has 17 residues. Germline CDR1 SGHTS, CDR2 YDEGEE. The CDR3 bases are TGTGCCAGCACTCCTGGAGGGGGGCGTCCACGCACAGATACGCAGTATTTT. Translating it yields CASTPGGGRPRTDTQYF.

The count of this clonotype is one. The V gene is TRBV30, the J gene TRBJ1-6, with 9 bases fitting TRBD1. The CDR3 is made up of 17 amino acids. Germline V lookup: CDR1 GTSNPN, CDR2 SVGIG (reference sequence). Unmatched junction bases numbered 11, after V lost 1 base and J lost 7 bases. CDR3 residues: CAWSGGQGPRKNSPLHF. CDR3 nucleotide sequence: TGTGCCTGGAGTGGCGGACAGGGGCCAAGGAAAAATTCACCCCTCCACTTT.

The chain links TRBV20-1 to TRBJ2-1, with 8 positions matching TRBD2. CDR3 length equals 14 residues. The V gene's germline CDR1 is DFQATT and CDR2 SNEGSKA (reference sequence). J gave up 9 bases and V 4 bases, and 11 bases lay outside the gene matches. DNA for the CDR3: TGCAGTGCTACGACTAGCGTAGGGGTTCGTGAGCAGTTCTTC. It codes for CSATTSVGVREQFF.

The V call is TRBV4-3, the J call TRBJ2-5, with D possibly matching TRBD1 (7 bases). CDR3 length: 15 amino acids. The germline gives CDR1 LGHNA, CDR2 YSLEER. Deletions cut 0 bases from V and 11 bases from J, with 19 bases between. CDR3 sequence reads: CASSQEDRAPREQYF. CDR3 sequence (DNA): TGCGCCAGCAGCCAAGAAGACAGGGCCCCCCGGGAGCAGTACTTC.

The chain has TRBV7-9 and TRBJ1-2, with 7 nucleotides matching TRBD1. Germline assignment: CDR1 SEHNR and CDR2 FQNEAQ (reference sequence). This CDR3 contains 12 residues. V gave up 5 bases and J gave up 8 bases; unmatched junction bases: 5. The CDR3 is CASSAQGMGYTF. The CDR3 DNA reads TGTGCCAGCAGCGCACAGGGGATGGGCTACACCTTC.

V gene TRBV7-2 combines with J gene TRBJ2-3; TRBD2 aligns across 7 bases. The CDR3 has 16 amino acids. V was clipped by 5 bases and J by 3 bases; unmatched bases: 11. Germline CDR1 is SGHTA and CDR2 is FQGNSA. In nucleotides, the CDR3 is TGTGCCAGCAGCCCCGCACCGGGACTAAAAACAGATACGCAGTATTTT. This translates into CASSPAPGLKTDTQYF.

This sequence joins TRBV29-1 and TRBJ2-5, with a possible D match to TRBD1 (6 bases). Trimming stripped 6 bases from V and 5 bases from J, with 16 bases between. The CDR3 covers 13 residues. Germline values: CDR1 SQVTM, CDR2 ANQGSEA. The CDR3 spells CSVAKQGRETQYF. The CDR3 region has the DNA TGCAGCGTGGCGAAACAGGGTCGGGAGACCCAGTACTTC. Together with reference TRBV29-1 and TRBJ2-5, the CDR3 gives the full variable domain: SAVISQKPSRDICQRGTSLTIQCQVDSQVTMMFWYRQQPGQSLTLIATANQGSEATYESGFVIDKFPISRPNLTFSTLTVSNMSPEDSSIYLCSVAKQGRETQYFGPGTRLLVL.

This chain links TRBV27 with TRBJ2-1, with D possibly called TRBD1 or TRBD2 (6 bases each). Trimming shortened V by 6 bases and J by 5 bases, and 14 bases separated the two germline ends. The CDR3 runs 14 residues. Germline assignment: CDR1 MNHEY and CDR2 SMNVEV (reference sequence). The DNA of the CDR3 is TGTGCCAGCAGGATGGCGGGACAAGACAATGAGCAGTTCTTC. This codes for CASRMAGQDNEQFF.

The chain recombines TRBV4-3 with TRBJ1-1, with D hard to call. In germline, CDR1 is LGHNA, CDR2 YSLEER. The CDR3 totals 14 residues. Trimming removed 1 base from V and 7 bases from J, with 13 bases in between. In DNA form, the CDR3 reads TGCGCCAGCAGCCAAGGGGCAGGACCTCTTGAAGCTTTCTTT. Protein product: CASSQGAGPLEAFF.

This chain connects TRBV3-1 to TRBJ2-5; D remains ambiguous. Germline CDR1 and CDR2: LGHDT and YNNKEL (reference sequence). The CDR3 is 15 amino acids. V lost 0 bases and J 3 bases, leaving 11 bases between the germline ends. The CDR3 region is CASSQESLGKETQYF. DNA of the CDR3: TGTGCCAGCAGCCAAGAAAGTCTGGGGAAAGAGACCCAGTACTTC.

The chain uses TRBV20-1 and TRBJ2-2, with D hard to call. V lost 3 bases to trimming and J lost 1 base, with 6 bases between them. The CDR3 consists of 13 residues. Germline-derived CDR1 and CDR2 are DFQATT and SNEGSKA (reference sequence). The CDR3 region is CSASWQNTGELFF. The CDR3 DNA sequence: TGCAGTGCTAGTTGGCAGAACACCGGGGAGCTGTTTTTT.

In its sample, this clonotype was seen many times. The rearrangement uses TRBV24-1 and TRBJ2-5; D not resolved. The V gene's germline CDR1 is KGHDR and CDR2 SFDVKD. The V end lost 0 bases, the J end lost 3 bases, and 13 bases lay between the germline ends. This CDR3 is 16 amino acids long. CDR3: CATSDLHFGGKETQYF. In DNA, the CDR3 is TGTGCCACCAGTGATTTGCATTTCGGCGGTAAAGAGACCCAGTACTTC.

V gene TRBV7-9 combines with J gene TRBJ2-7; the D gene is possibly TRBD2 (7 bases). Germline CDR1 is SEHNR and CDR2 is FQNEAQ (reference sequence). The CDR3 sequence is 16 residues long. V was clipped by 2 bases and J by 4 bases, with 18 bases between them. For the CDR3, the DNA is TGTGCCAGCAGCTTATTTCCTAGAGGGGGGGATTACGAGCAGTACTTC. It encodes CASSLFPRGGDYEQYF.

The CDR3 protein is CSARWISNTQYF. The CDR3, as DNA: TGCAGTGCTCGGTGGATCTCAAATACGCAGTATTTT. The rearrangement joins TRBV20-1 to TRBJ2-3; D unclear. V was cut by 5 bases and J by 7 bases, with 13 bases left in between. From germline, CDR1 is DFQATT and CDR2 SNEGSKA (reference sequence). The CDR3 is 12 residues long.

V usage is TRBV6-6 and J usage is TRBJ1-2; 7 bases are a match to TRBD1. The CDR3 runs 13 residues. Looked up from germline, CDR1 is MNHNY and CDR2 is SVGAGI (reference sequence). V lost 7 bases, J lost 8 bases, and 10 bases stayed unmatched. The CDR3 loop reads CASTQDRAGGYTF. The CDR3 DNA reads TGTGCCAGCACCCAAGACAGGGCGGGCGGCTACACCTTC.

The chain is built from TRBV7-3 and TRBJ2-2, with D perhaps matching TRBD1 or TRBD2 (7 bases each). The CDR3 is 14 residues long. CDR1 SGHTA and CDR2 FQGTGA come from the germline V gene. V was cut by 5 bases and J by 7 bases, with 14 bases left in between. CDR3 sequence: CASSLTGRGGELFF. In DNA form, the CDR3 reads TGTGCCAGCAGCCTGACAGGGAGGGGCGGGGAGCTGTTTTTT.

The gene calls are TRBV7-6 and TRBJ2-2, with D unclear. Germline V gene data show CDR1 as SGHVS and CDR2 as FNYEAQ. The V gene lost 0 bases and the J gene lost 4 bases, with 6 bases spanning the gap. CDR3 length: 14 amino acids. The CDR3 sequence: CASSLALGTGELFF. In DNA, the CDR3 is TGTGCCAGCAGCTTAGCACTGGGCACCGGGGAGCTGTTTTTT.

The gene calls are TRBV2 and TRBJ2-5; D possibly corresponds to TRBD2 (5 bases). The ends were cut back, 7 bases at V and 1 base at J, with 13 bases in the middle. From germline, CDR1 is SNHLY and CDR2 FYNNEI. The CDR3 length is 14 residues. This CDR3 reads CASTELGLQETQYF. DNA for the CDR3: TGTGCCAGCACCGAACTAGGTCTCCAAGAGACCCAGTACTTC.

The rearrangement links TRBV27 to TRBJ1-5; maybe TRBD1 (5 bases). CDR3 size: 15 residues. Trimming stripped 5 bases from V and 1 base from J, with 12 bases between. Germline lookup yields CDR1 MNHEY and CDR2 SMNVEV (reference sequence). CDR3 nucleotides: TGTGCCAGCAGTATGACAGTTGCGAGCAATCAGCCCCAGCATTTT. This encodes CASSMTVASNQPQHF.

The J gene is TRBJ2-6, the V gene TRBV6-2 or TRBV6-3; D is undetermined. The CDR3 length is 11 residues. V gave up 6 bases and J gave up 9 bases, with 6 bases separating them. Germline V gives CDR1 MNHEY, CDR2 SVGEGT. The CDR3 sequence: CASSPINVLTF. The CDR3 DNA reads as TGTGCCAGCAGCCCCATCAACGTCCTGACTTTC.

The chain recombines TRBV15 with TRBJ2-1; D remains unclear. The V end was cut by 1 base, the J end by 3 bases, with 7 bases between. Germline V gives CDR1 LNHNV, CDR2 YYDKDF (reference sequence). The CDR3 has 14 residues. CDR3 loop: CATSRGPGYNEQFF. CDR3 nucleotide sequence: TGTGCCACCAGCAGAGGTCCAGGCTACAATGAGCAGTTCTTC.

This clonotype was found many times. V gene TRBV7-8 combines with J gene TRBJ2-3, with TRBD2 matching 9 bases. The junction had 13 bases not matched to a gene; V was cut back by 3 bases and J by 0 bases. Germline V gives CDR1 SGHVS, CDR2 FQNEAQ. The CDR3 runs to 19 residues. This CDR3 reads CASSLPSGVSGVSTDTQYF. The DNA of the CDR3 is TGTGCCAGCAGCTTGCCTAGCGGGGTATCGGGAGTTAGCACAGATACGCAGTATTTT.

This clonotype appeared once. The CDR3 loop is CATSGPTSLTDTQYF. The CDR3 bases are TGTGCCACCAGTGGCCCTACAAGCCTGACAGATACGCAGTATTTT. The chain is built from TRBV24-1 and TRBJ2-3; D unresolved. V dropped 5 bases and J dropped 3 bases, with 14 bases sitting between them. The CDR3 spans 15 residues. Germline V gene data show CDR1 as KGHDR and CDR2 as SFDVKD.

V and J are TRBV29-1 and TRBJ1-2, with a tentative D call TRBD1 (6 bases). Trimming cost V 3 bases and J 7 bases, with 18 bases left between them. Germline V gene sequence: CDR1 SQVTM, CDR2 ANQGSEA. This CDR3 has 14 amino acids. The CDR3 coding sequence is TGCAGCGTTGACGACCCTACAGGGTTAGCTGGCTACACCTTC. Translating it yields CSVDDPTGLAGYTF.

The J gene is TRBJ2-4, the V gene TRBV24-1; TRBD1 agrees at 7 bases. Near its end, the DNA agrees better with TRBJ2-7, so the J call may be wrong. There are 15 residues in the CDR3. The germline V gene encodes CDR1 KGHDR and CDR2 SFDVKD. The CDR3 coding sequence is TGTGCCACCAGTGGCTCGACAGGGATGACGGGCGAGCAGTACTTC. This codes for CATSGSTGMTGEQYF.

This clonotype was seen a handful of times. The chain recombines TRBV29-1 with TRBJ2-3; maybe TRBD1 (6 bases). Germline V lookup: CDR1 SQVTM, CDR2 ANQGSEA. This CDR3 spans 14 amino acids. Trimming left V 3 bases short and J 0 bases short, with 10 bases between. CDR3 region: CSVDLGGSTDTQYF. The CDR3 region has the DNA TGCAGCGTTGATCTAGGGGGAAGCACAGATACGCAGTATTTT.

Concerning this clonotype itself: One end of the junction is discordant with germline, which a read error may explain. The rearrangement uses TRBV20-1 and TRBJ1-6; 10 bases are a match to TRBD1. The CDR3 spans 15 residues. Germline V gives CDR1 DFQATT, CDR2 SNEGSKA (reference sequence). CDR3 DNA: TGCAATGCTAGTCATAAGGGACAGGGGAATTCACCCCTCCACTTT. Protein product: CNASHKGQGNSPLHF.

This chain links TRBV3-1 with TRBJ1-2; 11 bases are shared with TRBD1. The CDR3 has 15 amino acids. V trimming: 4 bases; J trimming: 8 bases; junction bases outside the gene matches: 9. In germline, CDR1 is LGHDT, CDR2 YNNKEL (reference sequence). CDR3 in amino acids: CASSLGQGATRGYTF. The CDR3 DNA follows: TGTGCCAGCAGCCTCGGACAGGGGGCGACCAGGGGCTACACCTTC.

In its sample, this clonotype was seen many times. The rearrangement uses TRBV29-1 and TRBJ2-5; a possible D gene is TRBD1 (6 bases). Per the germline V gene, CDR1 is SQVTM and CDR2 is ANQGSEA. Trimming shortened V by 3 bases and J by 2 bases, and 7 bases separated the two germline ends. This CDR3 has 12 amino acids. CDR3 in amino acids: CSVEDRQETQYF. The CDR3 DNA reads TGCAGCGTTGAGGACAGACAAGAGACCCAGTACTTC.

The chain is built from TRBV2 and TRBJ2-1, with D possibly being TRBD1 (6 bases). The germline CDR1 and CDR2 sequences are SNHLY and FYNNEI. Between the trimmed V and J ends, which lost 10 bases and 2 bases, there was a span of 12 bases. The CDR3 covers 13 residues. CDR3 amino acids: CATPGQTYNEQFF. The CDR3 DNA follows: TGTGCCACCCCGGGACAAACCTACAATGAGCAGTTCTTC.